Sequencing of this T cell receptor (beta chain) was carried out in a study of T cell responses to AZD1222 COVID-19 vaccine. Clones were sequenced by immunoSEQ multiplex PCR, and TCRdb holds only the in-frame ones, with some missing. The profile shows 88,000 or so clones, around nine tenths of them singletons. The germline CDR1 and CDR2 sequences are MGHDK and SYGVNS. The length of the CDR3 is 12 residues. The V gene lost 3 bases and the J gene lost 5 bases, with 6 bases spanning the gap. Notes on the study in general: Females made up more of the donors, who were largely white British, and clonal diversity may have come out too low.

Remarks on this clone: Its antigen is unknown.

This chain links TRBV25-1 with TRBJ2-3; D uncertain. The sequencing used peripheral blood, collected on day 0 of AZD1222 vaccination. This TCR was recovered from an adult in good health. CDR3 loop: CASSEGRDTQYF. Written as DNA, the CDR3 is TGTGCCAGCAGTGAGGGAAGAGATACGCAGTATTTT.